This T cell receptor beta chain appears in the sequencing data of a study of shared clonotypes between healthy human individuals. Background on the study: The study drew on a couple of women and a few men aged 18 to 49 as donors.

This CDR3 contains 13 residues. V was clipped by 7 bases and J by 4 bases, with 13 bases between them. From germline, CDR1 is LNHDA and CDR2 SQIVND (reference sequence). Study-level results: Shared clonotypes: approximately 5% naive CD4, roughly 4% naive CD8, less than 2.5% memory CD4, around 0.4% memory CD8. In the sorted subsets, rarefaction showed sequencing was incomplete despite large depth. What naive subsets generally showed was a larger estimated richness than memory subsets showed.

Profiled with immunoSEQ multiplex PCR; TCRdb holds only in-frame clones, not every one. The table records some 2.3 million clones, 85% to 95% of them present only once. Comment on this clone: Its matching antigen is unknown.

Sequenced input: naive CD4+ T cells from PBMCs. Subset indicated: CD45RA+ positively selected. This clonotype was obtained from a man in his late teens or twenties in good health. Some clones in this sample may be carry-over from other donors' samples. The chain combines TRBV19 with TRBJ1-1, with D perhaps TRBD1 (5 bases). The CDR3 region is CASTRRVGTEAFF. The CDR3 nucleotides are TGTGCCAGTACTCGCAGGGTCGGCACTGAAGCTTTCTTT.